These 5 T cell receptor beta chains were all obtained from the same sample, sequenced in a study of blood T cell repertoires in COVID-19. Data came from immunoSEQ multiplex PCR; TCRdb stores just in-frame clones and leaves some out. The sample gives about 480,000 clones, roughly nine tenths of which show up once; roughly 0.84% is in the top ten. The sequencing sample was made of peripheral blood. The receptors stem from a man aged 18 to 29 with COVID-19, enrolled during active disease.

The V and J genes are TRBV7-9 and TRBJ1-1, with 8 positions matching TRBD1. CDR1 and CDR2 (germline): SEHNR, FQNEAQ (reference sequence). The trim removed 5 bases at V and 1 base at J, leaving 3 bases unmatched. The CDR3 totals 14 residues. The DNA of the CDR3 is TGTGCCAGCAGCGCAGGGACAGGGAACACTGAAGCTTTCTTT. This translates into CASSAGTGNTEAFF.

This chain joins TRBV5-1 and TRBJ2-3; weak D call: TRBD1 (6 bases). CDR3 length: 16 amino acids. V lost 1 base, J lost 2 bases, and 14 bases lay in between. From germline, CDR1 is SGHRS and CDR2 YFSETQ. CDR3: CASSLSGDVLTDTQYF. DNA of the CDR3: TGCGCCAGCAGCTTGTCAGGGGATGTCCTCACAGATACGCAGTATTTT.

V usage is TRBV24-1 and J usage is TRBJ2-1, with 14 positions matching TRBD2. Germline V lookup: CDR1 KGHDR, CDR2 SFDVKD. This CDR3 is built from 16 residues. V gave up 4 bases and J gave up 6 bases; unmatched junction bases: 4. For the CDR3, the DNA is TGTGCCACCAGTGACACGGGACTAGCGGGAGTCAATGAGCAGTTCTTC. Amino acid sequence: CATSDTGLAGVNEQFF.

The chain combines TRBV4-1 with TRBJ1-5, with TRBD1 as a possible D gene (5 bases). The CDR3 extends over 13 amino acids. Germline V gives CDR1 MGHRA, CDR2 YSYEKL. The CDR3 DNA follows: TGCGCTAGTGCGGGGGACAGCAATCAGCCCCAGCATTTT. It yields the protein CASAGDSNQPQHF.

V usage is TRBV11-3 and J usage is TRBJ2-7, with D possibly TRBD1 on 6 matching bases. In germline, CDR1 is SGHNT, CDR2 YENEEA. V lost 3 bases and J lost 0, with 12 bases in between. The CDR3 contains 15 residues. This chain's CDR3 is CASSFFTGISYEQYF. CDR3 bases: TGTGCCAGCAGCTTTTTCACAGGGATCTCCTACGAGCAGTACTTC.